This T cell receptor beta chain emerged from a study of blood T cell repertoires in COVID-19 (dated by TCRdb to 2018 to 2020). As for the study more broadly: The collaborator samples originated in the United States, Italy and Spain and spanned the acute and convalescent phases of COVID-19. Sample metadata almost always included a de-identified subject ID, COVID-19 status, age in years and sex. The repertoires were released in a freely available public database meant as a resource for research on the immune response to SARS-CoV-2. Where HLA class I and class II types were available, the types were taken from metadata supplied by the sample provider, not from assay-based typing. The material from the prospective study consisted of cDNA or gDNA derived from T cells, B-cell-depleted T cells, or PBMCs. The samples were drawn from two sources: the first 160 participants of the ongoing ImmuneRACE study, and 1,200 or so subjects contributed by 6 global collaborators. Deeply sampled blood TCRbeta repertoires from subjects exposed to, actively infected with, or recovered from COVID-19 were included in the dataset. Paper-wide results and their limitations: The quantity of clinical and demographic metadata differed by source and by participant and was supplied without curation.

This clone was seen only once. Its antigen remains undetermined. No much larger clonotype is one base removed from it; base qualities were not supplied. Deletion took 1 base off V and 7 bases off J, with a span of 14 bases between the germline ends. The CDR1 and CDR2 encoded by the germline V gene are SGHDT and YYEEEE. Inclusive of the bounding cysteine and phenylalanine, the CDR3 is 15 residues long. Only the CDR3 portion is preserved as DNA: 45 bases, with reading frame beginning at the first base. Collaborating institutions collected whole blood in K2EDTA tubes following their own protocols. For TCRbeta analysis, collaborator samples were shipped as frozen whole blood, as isolated PBMCs, or as DNA extracted from either sample type. The immunoSEQ Assay, a bias-controlled multiplex PCR, was used to amplify TCRbeta CDR3 regions from genomic DNA. In the paper's pipeline: Nucleated cell counts per sample were estimated from amplification of reference gene primers within the assay. To quantify the absolute abundance of each unique TCRbeta CDR3 rearrangement, sequence reads were collapsed and filtered. For each sample, productive Simpson clonality was calculated as the square root of Simpson's diversity index over productive rearrangements. The immuneACCESS repertoire file appears here via TCRdb, limited to in-frame rearrangements. These files lack a portion of the clones; in checked studies, under half of the deficit traces to unresolved V genes, and the cause of the others is not known. From that table come the V and J calls and clone size; the DNA was used to work out D and trimming. Recorded for this sample are about 160,000 clones; less than 85% of them occurred a single time. The biggest ten clones account for around 3.2% of the sample.

The sequencing input was peripheral blood. This sequence uses TRBV5-6 and TRBJ1-4; no D gene is confidently identified. The sequence came from a human donor with acute or convalescent COVID-19. The donor label of this sample is uncertain. In nucleotide form, the sequence is TGTGCCAGCAGCTTGAGGCAGCTTGAGGGTGAAAAACTGTTTTTT. Translated, this is CASSLRQLEGEKLFF.